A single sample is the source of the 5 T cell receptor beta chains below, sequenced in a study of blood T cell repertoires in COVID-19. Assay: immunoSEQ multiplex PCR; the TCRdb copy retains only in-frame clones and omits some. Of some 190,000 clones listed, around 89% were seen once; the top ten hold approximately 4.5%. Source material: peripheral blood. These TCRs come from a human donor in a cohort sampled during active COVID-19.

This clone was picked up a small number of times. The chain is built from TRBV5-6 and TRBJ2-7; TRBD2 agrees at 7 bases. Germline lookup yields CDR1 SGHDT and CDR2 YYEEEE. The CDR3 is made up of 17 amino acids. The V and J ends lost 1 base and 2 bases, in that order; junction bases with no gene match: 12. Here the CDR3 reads CASSLSPSGIRAYEQYF. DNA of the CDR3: TGTGCCAGCAGCTTGTCTCCCAGCGGGATCCGAGCCTACGAGCAGTACTTC. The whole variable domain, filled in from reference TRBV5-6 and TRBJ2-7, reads DAGVTQSPTHLIKTRGQQVTLRCSPKSGHDTVSWYQQALGQGPQFIFQYYEEEERQRGNFPDRFSGHQFPNYSSELNVNALLLGDSALYLCASSLSPSGIRAYEQYFGPGTRLTVT.

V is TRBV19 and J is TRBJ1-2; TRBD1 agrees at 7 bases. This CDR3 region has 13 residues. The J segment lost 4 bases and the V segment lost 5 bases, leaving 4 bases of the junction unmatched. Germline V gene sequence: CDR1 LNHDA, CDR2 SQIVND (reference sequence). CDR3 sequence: CASSRTGPYGYTF. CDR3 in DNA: TGTGCCAGTAGTCGGACAGGCCCCTATGGCTACACCTTC. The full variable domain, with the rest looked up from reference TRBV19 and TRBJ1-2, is DGGITQSPKYLFRKEGQNVTLSCEQNLNHDAMYWYRQDPGQGLRLIYYSQIVNDFQKGDIAEGYSVSREKKESFPLTVTSAQKNPTAFYLCASSRTGPYGYTFGSGTRLTVV.

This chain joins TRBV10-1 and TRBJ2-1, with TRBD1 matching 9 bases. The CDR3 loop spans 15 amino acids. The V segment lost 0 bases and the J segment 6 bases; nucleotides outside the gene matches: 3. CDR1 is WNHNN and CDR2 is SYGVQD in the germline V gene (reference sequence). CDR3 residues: CASSESGTGRNEQFF. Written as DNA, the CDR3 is TGCGCCAGCAGTGAGTCGGGGACAGGGCGCAATGAGCAGTTCTTC.

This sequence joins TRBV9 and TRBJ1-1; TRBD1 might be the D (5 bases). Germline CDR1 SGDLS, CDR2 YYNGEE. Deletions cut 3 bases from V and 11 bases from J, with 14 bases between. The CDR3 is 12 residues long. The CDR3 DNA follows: TGTGCCAGCAGCGCTGTAGACAGTCTGGCTTTCTTT. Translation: CASSAVDSLAFF.

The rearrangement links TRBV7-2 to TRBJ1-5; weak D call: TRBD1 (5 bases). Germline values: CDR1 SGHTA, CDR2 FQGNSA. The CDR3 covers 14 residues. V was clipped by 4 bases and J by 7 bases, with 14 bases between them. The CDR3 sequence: CASSSGSGGQPQHF. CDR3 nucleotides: TGTGCCAGCAGCTCGGGGTCCGGGGGGCAGCCCCAGCATTTT.